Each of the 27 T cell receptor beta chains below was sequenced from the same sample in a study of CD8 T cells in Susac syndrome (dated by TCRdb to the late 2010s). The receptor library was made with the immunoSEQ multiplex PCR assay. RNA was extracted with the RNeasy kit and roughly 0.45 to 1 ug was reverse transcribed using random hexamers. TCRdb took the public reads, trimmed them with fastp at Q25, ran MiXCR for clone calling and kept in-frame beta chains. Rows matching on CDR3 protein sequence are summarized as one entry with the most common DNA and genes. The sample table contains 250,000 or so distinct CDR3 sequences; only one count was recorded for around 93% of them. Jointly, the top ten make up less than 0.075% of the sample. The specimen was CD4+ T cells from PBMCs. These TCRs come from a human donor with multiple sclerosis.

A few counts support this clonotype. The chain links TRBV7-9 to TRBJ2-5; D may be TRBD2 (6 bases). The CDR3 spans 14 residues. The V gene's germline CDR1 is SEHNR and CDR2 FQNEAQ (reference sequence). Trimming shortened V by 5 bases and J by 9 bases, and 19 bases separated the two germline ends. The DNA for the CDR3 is TGTGCCAGCAGCCTGGGACTCACCCTGGGGCCCCAGTACTTC. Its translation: CASSLGLTLGPQYF.

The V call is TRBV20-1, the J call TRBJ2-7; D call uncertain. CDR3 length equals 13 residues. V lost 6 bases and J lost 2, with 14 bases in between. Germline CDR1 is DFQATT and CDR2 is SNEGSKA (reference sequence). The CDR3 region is CSASGRRAYEQYF. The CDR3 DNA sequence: TGCAGTGCCTCCGGCAGGCGAGCCTACGAGCAGTACTTC.

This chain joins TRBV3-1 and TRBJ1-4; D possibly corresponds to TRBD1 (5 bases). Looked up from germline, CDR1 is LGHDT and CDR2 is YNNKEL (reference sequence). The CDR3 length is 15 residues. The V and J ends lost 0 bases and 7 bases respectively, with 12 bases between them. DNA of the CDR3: TGTGCCAGCAGCCAAGACCCGGGGACGGTTGAAAAACTGTTTTTT. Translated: CASSQDPGTVEKLFF.

The CDR3 spells CASSLKRVGELFF. The DNA of the CDR3 is TGTGCCAGCAGCTTAAAGCGGGTCGGGGAGCTGTTTTTT. This chain connects TRBV7-3 to TRBJ2-2; D is perhaps TRBD2 (6 bases). V lost 1 base and J lost 7, with 7 bases in between. The CDR3 consists of 13 residues. The germline gives CDR1 SGHTA, CDR2 FQGTGA.

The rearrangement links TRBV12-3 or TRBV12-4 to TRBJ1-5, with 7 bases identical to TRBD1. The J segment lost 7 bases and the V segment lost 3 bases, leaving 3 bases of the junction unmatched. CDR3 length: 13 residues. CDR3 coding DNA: TGTGCCAGCAGTTTGGCAGGGGGACAGCCCCAGCATTTT. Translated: CASSLAGGQPQHF.

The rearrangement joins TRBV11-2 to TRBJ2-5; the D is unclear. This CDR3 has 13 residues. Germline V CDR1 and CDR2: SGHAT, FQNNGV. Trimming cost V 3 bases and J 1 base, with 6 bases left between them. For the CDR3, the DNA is TGTGCCAGCAGCTTCGGAGTCCAAGAGACCCAGTACTTC. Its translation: CASSFGVQETQYF.

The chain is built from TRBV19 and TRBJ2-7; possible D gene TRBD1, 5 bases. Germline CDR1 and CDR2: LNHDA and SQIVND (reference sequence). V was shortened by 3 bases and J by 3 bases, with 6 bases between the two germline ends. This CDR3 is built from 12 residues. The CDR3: CASSIGHYEQYV. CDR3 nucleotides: TGTGCCAGTAGTATCGGACACTACGAGCAGTACGTC.

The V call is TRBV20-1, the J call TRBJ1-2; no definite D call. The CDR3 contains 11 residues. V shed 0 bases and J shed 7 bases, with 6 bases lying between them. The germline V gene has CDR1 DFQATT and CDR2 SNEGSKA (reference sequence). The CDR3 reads CSARDPSGYTF. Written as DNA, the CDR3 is TGCAGTGCTAGAGATCCCAGTGGCTACACCTTC.

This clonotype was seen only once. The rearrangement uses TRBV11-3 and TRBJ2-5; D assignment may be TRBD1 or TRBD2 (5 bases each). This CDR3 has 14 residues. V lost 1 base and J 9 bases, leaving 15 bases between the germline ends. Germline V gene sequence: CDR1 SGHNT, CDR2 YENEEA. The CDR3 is CASSLGRDPGAQYF. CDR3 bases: TGTGCCAGCAGCTTAGGCCGGGACCCCGGGGCCCAGTACTTC.

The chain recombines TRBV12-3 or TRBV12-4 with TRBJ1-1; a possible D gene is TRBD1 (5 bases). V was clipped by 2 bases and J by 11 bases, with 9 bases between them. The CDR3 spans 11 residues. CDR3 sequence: CASSLRGGAFF. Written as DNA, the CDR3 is TGTGCCAGCAGTTTACGGGGGGGGGCTTTCTTT.

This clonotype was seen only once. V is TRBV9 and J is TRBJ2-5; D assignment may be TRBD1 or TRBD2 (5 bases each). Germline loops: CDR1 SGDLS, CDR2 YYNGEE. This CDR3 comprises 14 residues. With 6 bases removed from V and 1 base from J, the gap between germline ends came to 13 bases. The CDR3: CASTAGTFQETQYF. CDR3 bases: TGTGCCAGCACCGCAGGGACGTTCCAAGAGACCCAGTACTTC.

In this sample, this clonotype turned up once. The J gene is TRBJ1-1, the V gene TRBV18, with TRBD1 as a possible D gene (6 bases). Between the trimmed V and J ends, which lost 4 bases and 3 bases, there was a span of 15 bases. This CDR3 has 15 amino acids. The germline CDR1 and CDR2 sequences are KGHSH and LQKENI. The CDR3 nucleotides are TGTGCCAGCTCACGAGAGGGACACCTGGACACTGAAGCTTTCTTT. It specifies CASSREGHLDTEAFF. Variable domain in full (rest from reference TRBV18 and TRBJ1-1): NAGVMQNPRHLVRRRGQEARLRCSPMKGHSHVYWYRQLPEEGLKFMVYLQKENIIDESGMPKERFSAEFPKEGPSILRIQQVVRGDSAAYFCASSREGHLDTEAFFGQGTRLTVV.

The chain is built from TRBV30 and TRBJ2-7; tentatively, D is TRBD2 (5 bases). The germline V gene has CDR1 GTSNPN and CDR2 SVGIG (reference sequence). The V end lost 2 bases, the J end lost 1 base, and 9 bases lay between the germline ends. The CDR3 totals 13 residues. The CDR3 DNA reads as TGTGCCTGGAGTTCGGGGTCTTCCTACGAGCAGTACTTC. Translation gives CAWSSGSSYEQYF.

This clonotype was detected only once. CDR3 bases: TGTGCCAGCAGCCCCGGGACTAGCGCCAAAGAGACCCAGTACTTC. Translating it yields CASSPGTSAKETQYF. This chain links TRBV2 with TRBJ2-5, with TRBD2 matching over 10 bases. Trimming cost V 6 bases and J 3 bases; bases outside gene matches: 7. The CDR3 runs to 15 residues. Germline loops: CDR1 SNHLY, CDR2 FYNNEI.

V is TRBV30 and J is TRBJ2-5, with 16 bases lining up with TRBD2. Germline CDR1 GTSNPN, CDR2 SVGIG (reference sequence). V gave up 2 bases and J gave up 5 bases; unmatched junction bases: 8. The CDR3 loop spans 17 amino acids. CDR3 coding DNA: TGTGCCTGGAGTCCGGGACTAGCGGGAGGGGCGTGGGAGACCCAGTACTTC. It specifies CAWSPGLAGGAWETQYF.

Here the CDR3 DNA reads TGTGCCAGTAGGGGCAGGGGGAAAGAGACCCAGTACTTC. Translating it yields CASRGRGKETQYF. The rearrangement links TRBV19 to TRBJ2-5; the match to TRBD1 covers 7 bases. CDR3 length: 13 residues. V shed 6 bases and J 3 bases; nucleotides not matched to a gene: 4. CDR1 and CDR2 from the germline V gene are LNHDA and SQIVND (reference sequence).

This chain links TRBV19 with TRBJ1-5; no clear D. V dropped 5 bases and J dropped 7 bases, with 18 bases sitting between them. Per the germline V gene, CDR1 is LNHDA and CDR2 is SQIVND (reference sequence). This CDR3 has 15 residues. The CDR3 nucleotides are TGTGCCAGTAGTCCGACGAGGCAGTCCTACCAGCCCCAGCATTTT. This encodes CASSPTRQSYQPQHF.

CDR3 sequence: CASSLVGKDSPLHF. The CDR3 DNA follows: TGCGCCAGCAGCTTGGTAGGGAAGGATTCACCCCTCCACTTT. This chain connects TRBV5-1 to TRBJ1-6, with unresolved D. The CDR3 extends over 14 amino acids. Per germline, CDR1 SGHRS and CDR2 YFSETQ. V lost 0 bases and J lost 8, with 9 bases in between.

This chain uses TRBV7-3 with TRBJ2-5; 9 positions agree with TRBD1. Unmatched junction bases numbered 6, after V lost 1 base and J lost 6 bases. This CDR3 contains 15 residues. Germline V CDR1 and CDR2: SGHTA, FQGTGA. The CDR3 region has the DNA TGTGCCAGCAGCTTAAACCAGGACAGGGGACAGACCCAGTACTTC. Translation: CASSLNQDRGQTQYF.

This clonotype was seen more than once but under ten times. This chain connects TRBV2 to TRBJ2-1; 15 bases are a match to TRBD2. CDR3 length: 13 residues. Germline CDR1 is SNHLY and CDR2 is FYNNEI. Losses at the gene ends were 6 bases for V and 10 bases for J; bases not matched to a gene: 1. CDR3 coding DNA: TGTGCCAGCAGGGGACTAGCGGGAGGAGAGCAGTTCTTC. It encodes CASRGLAGGEQFF. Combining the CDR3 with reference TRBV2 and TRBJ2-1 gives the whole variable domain EPEVTQTPSHQVTQMGQEVILRCVPISNHLYFYWYRQILGQKVEFLVSFYNNEISEKSEIFDDQFSVERPDGSNFTLKIRSTKLEDSAMYFCASRGLAGGEQFFGPGTRLTVL.

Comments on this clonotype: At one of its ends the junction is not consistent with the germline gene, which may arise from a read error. In DNA form, the CDR3 reads TGCGCCAGCTGCTTTGGACAGGGTTCCCATGATGAGCAGTTCTTC. It codes for CASCFGQGSHDEQFF. The J gene is TRBJ2-1, the V gene TRBV5-1; 8 nucleotides agree with TRBD1. Germline V gene data show CDR1 as SGHRS and CDR2 as YFSETQ. The CDR3 runs to 15 residues. Complete variable domain (other parts from reference TRBV5-1 and TRBJ2-1): KAGVTQTPRYLIKTRGQQVTLSCSPISGHRSVSWYQQTPGQGLQFLFEYFSETQRNKGNFPGRFSGRQFSNSRSEMNVSTLELGDSALYLCASCFGQGSHDEQFFGPGTRLTVL.

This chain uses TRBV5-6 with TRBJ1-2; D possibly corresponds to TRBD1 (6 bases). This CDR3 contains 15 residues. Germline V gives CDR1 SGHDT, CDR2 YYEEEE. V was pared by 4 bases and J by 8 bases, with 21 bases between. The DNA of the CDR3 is TGTGCCAGCAGCCGGCCGACTCGGGGGGCGCGAGGCTACACCTTC. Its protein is CASSRPTRGARGYTF.

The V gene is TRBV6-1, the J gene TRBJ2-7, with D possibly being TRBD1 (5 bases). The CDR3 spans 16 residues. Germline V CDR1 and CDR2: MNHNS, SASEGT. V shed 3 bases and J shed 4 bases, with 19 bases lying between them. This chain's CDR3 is CASSDAGRQQPYEQYV. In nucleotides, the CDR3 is TGTGCCAGCAGTGACGCCGGGCGACAGCAGCCTTACGAGCAGTACGTC.

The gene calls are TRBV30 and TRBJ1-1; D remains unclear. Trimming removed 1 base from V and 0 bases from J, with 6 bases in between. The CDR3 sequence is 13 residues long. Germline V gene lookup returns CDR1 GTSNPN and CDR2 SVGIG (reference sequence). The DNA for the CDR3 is TGTGCCTGGAGTGCTCAGCTGAACACTGAAGCTTTCTTT. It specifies CAWSAQLNTEAFF.

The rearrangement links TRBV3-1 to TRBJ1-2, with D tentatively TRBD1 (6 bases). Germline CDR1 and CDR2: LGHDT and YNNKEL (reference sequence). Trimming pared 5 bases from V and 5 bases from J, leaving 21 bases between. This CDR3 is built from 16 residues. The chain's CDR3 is CASSTWRGLAAYGYTF. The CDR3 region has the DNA TGTGCCAGCAGCACGTGGCGGGGGCTGGCTGCGTATGGCTACACCTTC. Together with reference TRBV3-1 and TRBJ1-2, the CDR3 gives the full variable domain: DTAVSQTPKYLVTQMGNDKSIKCEQNLGHDTMYWYKQDSKKFLKIMFSYNNKELIINETVPNRFSPKSPDKAHLNLHINSLELGDSAVYFCASSTWRGLAAYGYTFGSGTRLTVV.

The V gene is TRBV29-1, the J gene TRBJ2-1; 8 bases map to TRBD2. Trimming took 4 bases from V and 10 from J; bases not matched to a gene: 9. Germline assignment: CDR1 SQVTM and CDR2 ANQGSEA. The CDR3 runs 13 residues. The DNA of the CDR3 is TGCAGCGTTGCCGGGAGGGCGAATCGAGAGCAGTTCTTC. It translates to CSVAGRANREQFF.

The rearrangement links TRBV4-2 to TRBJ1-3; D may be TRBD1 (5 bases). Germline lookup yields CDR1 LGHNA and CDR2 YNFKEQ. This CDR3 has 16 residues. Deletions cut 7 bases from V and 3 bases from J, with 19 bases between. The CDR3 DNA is TGTGCCAGCAAGCACTCCCAAGGGGCGGATGGAAACACCATATATTTT. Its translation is CASKHSQGADGNTIYF.